This T cell receptor beta chain was found in a study of Graves' ophthalmopathy and Graves' hyperthyroidism. Germline V gene data show CDR1 as MNHNS and CDR2 as SASEGT. The CDR3 sequence is 14 residues long. With 4 bases removed from V and 0 bases from J, the gap between germline ends came to 7 bases. As the template, RNA transcripts were used to amplify TCR beta CDR3 regions. HTBI primers served in a first-round RT-PCR, which a second-round multiplex PCR followed. TCRdb redid the calling of the multiplex PCR reads with MiXCR, one entry per CDR3 protein. The sample has around 470,000 distinct CDR3 sequences, approximately 14% seen once. The table lists this clonotype with many counts. The PBMCs used were ones drawn from approximately 9.9 ml of fresh peripheral blood.

The V call is TRBV6-1, the J call TRBJ2-1; the D gene is possibly TRBD2 (6 bases). The sample comprised blood. The TCR comes from a woman aged 25-40 years with Graves' ophthalmopathy. The CDR3 spells CASSAGDSYNEQFF. CDR3 nucleotide sequence: TGTGCCAGCAGTGCGGGGGACTCCTACAATGAGCAGTTCTTC.